A selection of T cell receptor beta chains follows, all from one sample in a study of shared clonotypes between healthy human individuals. Sequenced by immunoSEQ multiplex PCR; TCRdb stores in-frame clones only, minus some. The sample lists about 680,000 clones, over 65% seen once, with 1.7% in the top ten. Sequencing used memory CD4+ T cells sorted from blood. The receptor set was obtained from a woman aged 25 to 39 in good health. CDR3s leave out the opening cysteine and the closing phenylalanine or tryptophan. Fields, in order: J gene, V gene, CDR3 protein.

j_gene: TRBJ1-2
v_gene: TRBV19
CDR3aa: ASTGTGNYYGYT

j_gene: TRBJ2-7
v_gene: TRBV7-9
CDR3aa: ASSPGQRAYEQY

j_gene: TRBJ1-2
v_gene: TRBV6-1
CDR3aa: ASSDTGQPDYGYT

j_gene: TRBJ1-1
v_gene: TRBV10-2
CDR3aa: ASRTRDRGNTEAF

j_gene: TRBJ2-3
v_gene: TRBV5-6
CDR3aa: ASSSGLAGLTDTQY

j_gene: TRBJ1-1
v_gene: TRBV5-1
CDR3aa: ASSLNAGVIAEAF

j_gene: TRBJ2-5
v_gene: TRBV7-2
CDR3aa: ASSGEMGHTQETQY

j_gene: TRBJ2-6
v_gene: TRBV2
CDR3aa: ASTRTSGNSGANVLT

j_gene: TRBJ1-1
v_gene: TRBV6-5
CDR3aa: ASSSAWSGKNTEAF

j_gene: TRBJ2-2
v_gene: TRBV5-1
CDR3aa: ASSRGQGGGELF

j_gene: TRBJ1-2
v_gene: TRBV11-2
CDR3aa: ASSYFGPNLYGYT

j_gene: TRBJ2-2
v_gene: TRBV7-8
CDR3aa: ASSSRRDRVDGELF

j_gene: TRBJ1-4
v_gene: TRBV29-1
CDR3aa: SVEETGNEKLF

j_gene: TRBJ2-7
v_gene: TRBV28
CDR3aa: ASRDGGSLYEQY

j_gene: TRBJ2-1
v_gene: TRBV30
CDR3aa: AWTYTTGLAGEQF

j_gene: TRBJ2-7
v_gene: TRBV6-6
CDR3aa: ASSYSISGSYEQY

j_gene: TRBJ1-1
v_gene: TRBV5-8
CDR3aa: ASSFRGGNTEAF

j_gene: TRBJ1-5
v_gene: TRBV6-5
CDR3aa: ASSGGRRNQPQH

j_gene: TRBJ2-7
v_gene: TRBV5-1
CDR3aa: ASSLMASGTYEQY

j_gene: TRBJ1-3
v_gene: TRBV11-3
CDR3aa: ASSWTTGNTIY

j_gene: TRBJ2-2
v_gene: TRBV5-5
CDR3aa: ASSFGSRTGELF

j_gene: TRBJ1-1
v_gene: TRBV6-5
CDR3aa: ASRRPGAEAF

j_gene: TRBJ1-5
v_gene: TRBV5-1
CDR3aa: ASSLGDVYSNQPQH

j_gene: TRBJ2-3
v_gene: TRBV6-1
CDR3aa: ASSELRAGRTSTDTQY

j_gene: TRBJ1-2
v_gene: TRBV7-2
CDR3aa: ASSLVPAHGYT

j_gene: TRBJ2-1
v_gene: TRBV6-5
CDR3aa: ASSTGQGYNEQF

j_gene: TRBJ2-1
v_gene: TRBV30
CDR3aa: AWRPGRGNEQF

j_gene: TRBJ1-2
v_gene: TRBV6-5
CDR3aa: ASSYAASNYGYT

j_gene: TRBJ2-1
v_gene: TRBV7-2
CDR3aa: ASSLVSEQF

j_gene: TRBJ2-3
v_gene: TRBV5-8
CDR3aa: ASSSRLAHTDTQY

j_gene: TRBJ2-1
v_gene: TRBV11-1
CDR3aa: ATRTWARDNEQF

j_gene: TRBJ1-3
v_gene: TRBV4-1
CDR3aa: ASSQDRARQNSGNTIY

j_gene: TRBJ1-1
v_gene: TRBV28
CDR3aa: ASRWDANTEAF

j_gene: TRBJ2-2
v_gene: TRBV4-1
CDR3aa: ASSRQSVGLGKGLAGGELF

j_gene: TRBJ1-2
v_gene: TRBV6-5
CDR3aa: ASRGTAYGYT

j_gene: TRBJ2-5
v_gene: TRBV6-5
CDR3aa: ASSYGYRETQY

j_gene: TRBJ2-2
v_gene: TRBV29-1
CDR3aa: SATPGLDTGELF

j_gene: TRBJ1-5
v_gene: TRBV19
CDR3aa: ASPPGQGECNQPQH

j_gene: TRBJ2-2
v_gene: TRBV7-9
CDR3aa: ASSLSLTENTGELF

j_gene: TRBJ1-5
v_gene: TRBV19
CDR3aa: ASSIGRGLSNQPQH